This T cell receptor beta chain was sequenced during a study of cytomegalovirus exposure and HLA in healthy donors. Amplification used 60 Vbeta primers and 13 Jbeta primers. The protocol was immunoSEQ multiplex PCR, while the TCRdb copy is restricted to in-frame clones and leaves out a portion. This sample carries about 260,000 clones, around four fifths of them seen once, and the ten largest clones take 1.5% to 2.5%. Deletions cut 5 bases from V and 7 bases from J, with 14 bases between. Germline CDR1 LGHNA, CDR2 YSLEER. The CDR3 totals 13 residues. The clonotype comes from a woman aged 40 to 50 in good health and CMV-seropositive. The chain has TRBV4-3 and TRBJ1-2; weak D call: TRBD1 (5 bases). The sequenced sample was PBMCs. The CDR3 reads CASSGNLRAGYTF. In DNA, the CDR3 is TGCGCCAGCAGCGGAAATCTCAGGGCTGGCTACACCTTC.